Listed here is a single T cell receptor (beta chain). Its cognate antigen is unknown. These data are taken from a study of cytomegalovirus exposure and HLA in healthy donors. PCR involved 60 Vbeta and 13 Jbeta primers. Here immunoSEQ multiplex PCR was the method, and the copy in TCRdb shows in-frame clones only, minus some. This table has 150,000 to 200,000 clones, approximately 80% appearing once. The CDR3 has 16 amino acids. Germline V lookup: CDR1 SGHRS, CDR2 YFSETQ. V lost 4 bases and J lost 5; bases outside the gene matches: 8. Findings and caveats of the study: Several of the most significant clusters were apparently associated with common viral pathogens in a later analysis.

The chain carries TRBV5-1 and TRBJ2-5; TRBD2 agrees at 13 bases. Sequencing used PBMCs. The receptor was derived from a man in his forties or fifties in good health and CMV-seropositive. The CDR3 sequence: CASSPRLAGGGETQYF. The CDR3 DNA follows: TGCGCCAGCAGCCCGAGACTAGCGGGGGGCGGGGAGACCCAGTACTTC.